Shown below are 10 T cell receptor beta chains from a single sample sequenced in a study of long-term antiretroviral therapy in people with HIV. An immunoSEQ assay, version v3.0, was performed at survey level. Method: immunoSEQ multiplex PCR; TCRdb's copy keeps in-frame clones and lacks some. The data contain 20,000 to 25,000 clones, around four fifths of them singletons. The sequencing used unsorted PBMCs, collected 1.6 years after starting antiretroviral therapy. These receptors came from a man aged 35 to 55 with HIV.

V gene TRBV5-8 combines with J gene TRBJ1-1; D uncertain. The germline V and J ends were trimmed by 1 base and 0 bases, with 16 bases remaining between them. This CDR3 contains 17 residues. The V gene's germline CDR1 is SGHTS and CDR2 YDEGEE. For the CDR3, the DNA is TGTGCCAGCAGCTTGCTTCGGAGAGGGCGACTGAACACTGAAGCTTTCTTT. This sequence encodes CASSLLRRGRLNTEAFF. Looking up the rest from reference TRBV5-8 and TRBJ1-1 gives the full variable domain: EAGVTQSPTHLIKTRGQQATLRCSPISGHTSVYWYQQALGLGLQFLLWYDEGEERNRGNFPPRFSGRQFPNYSSELNVNALELEDSALYLCASSLLRRGRLNTEAFFGQGTRLTVV.

The chain is built from TRBV5-4 and TRBJ2-1; D might be TRBD1 or TRBD2, each matching 5 bases. The V and J ends lost 0 bases and 13 bases respectively, with 17 bases between them. This CDR3 region has 14 residues. Germline V gives CDR1 SGHNT, CDR2 YYREEE (reference sequence). CDR3 in amino acids: CASSLAGGGGTQFF. Here the CDR3 DNA reads TGTGCCAGCAGCTTGGCCGGAGGTGGGGGAACACAGTTCTTC.

This chain uses TRBV25-1 with TRBJ1-2; D is possibly TRBD1 (5 bases). The CDR3 has 14 amino acids. Germline CDR1 and CDR2: MGHDK and SYGVNS. With 7 bases removed from V and 5 bases from J, the gap between germline ends came to 17 bases. In DNA, the CDR3 is TGTGCCAGCAAAGGGGAAGGCCAACTATATGGCTACACCTTC. It encodes CASKGEGQLYGYTF.

The chain recombines TRBV7-9 with TRBJ2-7; 12 bases line up with TRBD1. Germline assignment: CDR1 SEHNR and CDR2 FQNEAQ (reference sequence). V was clipped by 4 bases and J by 4 bases; unmatched bases: 5. The CDR3 spans 15 residues. As DNA, the CDR3 is TGTGCCAGCAGCTACGGGACAGGGGGCGGGTACGAGCAGTACTTC. Protein sequence: CASSYGTGGGYEQYF.

The chain employs TRBV5-6 and TRBJ1-5; 7 bases are a match to TRBD1. V dropped 7 bases and J dropped 0; count of bases not matched to a gene: 7. The germline gives CDR1 SGHDT, CDR2 YYEEEE. There are 15 residues in the CDR3. For the CDR3, the DNA is TGTGCCAGCTCAAGTGGGACAGTTAGCAATCAGCCCCAGCATTTT. This gives the protein CASSSGTVSNQPQHF.

V is TRBV5-6 and J is TRBJ2-4; D remains unclear. Germline V gives CDR1 SGHDT, CDR2 YYEEEE. Trimming stripped 3 bases from V and 0 bases from J, with 19 bases between. The CDR3 contains 18 residues. The chain's CDR3 is CASSSTTWRTLAKNIQYF. In nucleotides, the CDR3 is TGTGCCAGCAGCTCTACCACCTGGCGAACTCTAGCCAAAAACATTCAGTACTTC.

The rearrangement joins TRBV30 to TRBJ1-1; D not certain. The CDR3 extends over 13 amino acids. Germline CDR1 GTSNPN, CDR2 SVGIG (reference sequence). V was trimmed by 8 bases and J by 1 base, leaving 14 bases between them. The CDR3 sequence is CARLYWENTEAFF. CDR3 nucleotide sequence: TGTGCCCGGCTATATTGGGAGAACACTGAAGCTTTCTTT.

This clone is labeled as medium-sized. CDR3 DNA: TGTGCCAGCAGTTCCCGCGGGAACACTGAAGCTTTCTTT. Its protein product is CASSSRGNTEAFF. The rearrangement uses TRBV6-5 and TRBJ1-1; no clear D. Germline V gene sequence: CDR1 MNHEY, CDR2 SVGAGI. The CDR3 totals 13 residues. With 4 bases removed from V and 1 base from J, the gap between germline ends came to 7 bases.

The rearrangement joins TRBV14 to TRBJ1-1, with D unclear. The CDR3 totals 14 residues. V was trimmed by 5 bases and J by 0 bases, leaving 10 bases between them. CDR1 is SGHDN, CDR2 FVKESK, per germline. CDR3 sequence reads: CASSYSSLNTEAFF. In nucleotides, the CDR3 is TGTGCCAGCAGCTATTCATCCCTGAACACTGAAGCTTTCTTT.

The chain couples TRBV5-6 to TRBJ2-2; D not resolved. Trimming took 2 bases from V and 4 from J, leaving 9 bases between them. The CDR3 has 14 amino acids. Germline CDR1 and CDR2: SGHDT and YYEEEE. Here the CDR3 reads CASSLIGRTGELFF. The CDR3 region has the DNA TGTGCCAGCAGCTTAATAGGGCGCACCGGGGAGCTGTTTTTT.